This T cell receptor beta chain was sequenced during a study of regulatory T cells in long-lasting Graves disease. Noted time point: newly diagnosed GD, antithyroid drugs for less than 3 months. Making the TCR library involved RNA that had been extracted from PBMCs. Assembly of TCR beta libraries relied on iRepertoire HTBI primers together with Arm-PCR of CDR3 regions. TCRdb reanalysed the multiplex PCR reads using MiXCR and keeps one entry per CDR3 protein. This sample has about 620,000 distinct CDR3 sequences, with 16% found just once. Findings and caveats of the study: Graves' patients with persistent disease showed TCR diversity lower than patients newly diagnosed.

With regard to this clonotype: Its antigen remains unknown.

This same sample was also part of a study on T cells in Graves' hyperthyroidism and ophthalmopathy.

The origin of this receptor is a woman between 25 and 40 years old with Graves disease. The sequenced sample was peripheral blood mononuclear cells (PBMCs), obtained at new diagnosis, from a patient treated with antithyroid drugs.

The CDR3 sequence is CATQDLDRPGLAGSTGELFF. The CDR3 DNA reads TGTGCCACCCAGGACCTCGACAGGCCCGGACTAGCGGGATCGACCGGGGAGCTGTTTTTT. This chain connects TRBV24-1 to TRBJ2-2; 12 bases line up with TRBD2. The CDR3 totals 20 residues. Trimming cost V 9 bases and J 5 bases; bases outside gene matches: 21. CDR1 is KGHDR and CDR2 is SFDVKD in the germline V gene.